The 25 T cell receptor beta chains given below trace back to one sample, sequenced in a study of shared clonotypes between healthy human individuals. The data were produced by immunoSEQ multiplex PCR, yet TCRdb's version contains in-frame clones alone and is incomplete. The sample consists of 650,000 to 800,000 clones, around 70% of them appearing once. Material: memory CD4+ T cells sorted from blood. The sample's subset: CD45RA-negative fraction. Every receptor here comes from a woman aged 30 to 39 in good health.

V and J are TRBV25-1 and TRBJ2-5, with 8 bases matching TRBD1. The germline gives CDR1 MGHDK, CDR2 SYGVNS. This CDR3 region has 13 residues. V lost 2 bases, J lost 6 bases, and 2 bases stayed unmatched. CDR3 amino acids: CASSEAGGKTQYF. The DNA for the CDR3 is TGTGCCAGCAGTGAAGCAGGGGGCAAGACCCAGTACTTC.

This chain uses TRBV28 with TRBJ2-1, with TRBD1 identical over 10 bases. CDR3 size: 16 residues. The germline V gene has CDR1 MDHEN and CDR2 SYDVKM. Trimming took 2 bases from V and 9 from J; bases not matched to a gene: 10. CDR3 coding DNA: TGTGCCAGCAGTTTACACGGGACAGGGGCCCGGGGTGAGCAGTTCTTC. This codes for CASSLHGTGARGEQFF.

This clone turned up a few times. The rearrangement uses TRBV29-1 and TRBJ2-7; D perhaps matches TRBD1 (5 bases). V was cut by 1 base and J by 3 bases, with 16 bases left in between. This CDR3 is built from 15 residues. The germline CDR1 and CDR2 sequences are SQVTM and ANQGSEA. This CDR3 is CSVEGWAIGHYEQYF. For the CDR3, the DNA is TGCAGCGTTGAAGGTTGGGCGATTGGACACTACGAGCAGTACTTC.

The rearrangement links TRBV29-1 to TRBJ2-7; unclear D gene. CDR3 size: 13 residues. From germline, CDR1 is SQVTM and CDR2 ANQGSEA. The ends were cut back, 6 bases at V and 6 bases at J, with 18 bases in the middle. The CDR3: CSVGQRALGEQYF. The CDR3 region has the DNA TGCAGCGTGGGTCAACGCGCCCTAGGCGAGCAGTACTTC.

This clone was counted only a few times. CDR3 sequence: CASSNRELPQETQYF. CDR3 bases: TGTGCCAGTAGTAACCGGGAACTACCCCAAGAGACCCAGTACTTC. The rearrangement uses TRBV19 and TRBJ2-5, with a tentative D call TRBD2 (5 bases). Germline values: CDR1 LNHDA, CDR2 SQIVND (reference sequence). The length of the CDR3 is 15 residues. V dropped 4 bases and J dropped 1 base, with 13 bases sitting between them.

Only a few counts were recorded for this clone. The chain has TRBV5-1 and TRBJ2-2; weak D call: TRBD2 (6 bases). V dropped 1 base and J dropped 2 bases, with 12 bases sitting between them. The CDR3 totals 16 residues. From germline, CDR1 is SGHRS and CDR2 YFSETQ. CDR3 nucleotides: TGCGCCAGCAGCTTGTTTCGGACTACTAACACCGGGGAGCTGTTTTTT. Its protein product is CASSLFRTTNTGELFF.

The chain joins TRBV5-1 to TRBJ2-7; 7 bases are a match to TRBD2. Germline CDR1 reads SGHRS; CDR2 reads YFSETQ. The ends lost 0 bases at V and 6 bases at J; junction bases unmatched: 6. The CDR3 covers 14 residues. The CDR3 sequence is CASSLVGGQGEQYF. The DNA for the CDR3 is TGCGCCAGCAGCTTGGTGGGAGGGCAGGGCGAGCAGTACTTC.

This chain joins TRBV19 and TRBJ2-2; no definite D call. CDR3 length equals 16 residues. Germline assignment: CDR1 LNHDA and CDR2 SQIVND (reference sequence). Trimming pared 0 bases from V and 7 bases from J, leaving 15 bases between. The CDR3: CASSIDVAHASGELFF. For the CDR3, the DNA is TGTGCCAGTAGTATAGATGTGGCTCACGCCAGCGGGGAGCTGTTTTTT.

In nucleotides, the CDR3 is TGTGCCATCCGACCCGGACAGGTGAACACTGAAGCTTTCTTT. This gives the protein CAIRPGQVNTEAFF. The gene calls are TRBV10-3 and TRBJ1-1; 7 bases agree with TRBD1. Germline assignment: CDR1 ENHRY and CDR2 SYGVKD. The CDR3 covers 14 residues. The junction had 6 bases not matched to a gene; V was cut back by 8 bases and J by 0 bases.

This sequence joins TRBV5-1 and TRBJ2-3, with 8 bases lining up with TRBD2. The CDR3 loop spans 19 amino acids. The V gene's germline CDR1 is SGHRS and CDR2 YFSETQ. Trimming cost V 0 bases and J 1 base; bases outside gene matches: 13. CDR3 sequence: CASSLDSGTGPWGTDTQYF. Written as DNA, the CDR3 is TGCGCCAGCAGCTTGGATAGCGGGACCGGACCTTGGGGCACAGATACGCAGTATTTT.

The chain couples TRBV6-4 to TRBJ2-2; no clear D gene. CDR3 length: 16 amino acids. Trimming removed 0 bases at V and 4 bases at J, with 12 bases between. The germline gives CDR1 MRHNA, CDR2 SNTAGT. CDR3 sequence reads: CASSDSRLSVTGELFF. The CDR3 DNA reads TGTGCCAGCAGTGACTCCCGGCTTTCCGTCACCGGGGAGCTGTTTTTT.

The rearrangement uses TRBV2 and TRBJ2-5, with 9 positions matching TRBD2. The CDR3 consists of 17 residues. V trimming: 4 bases; J trimming: 1 base; junction bases outside the gene matches: 10. CDR1 SNHLY and CDR2 FYNNEI come from the germline V gene. This chain's CDR3 is CASSGGLAGVSQETQYF. CDR3 nucleotides: TGTGCCAGCAGTGGGGGATTAGCGGGAGTCTCCCAAGAGACCCAGTACTTC.

The J gene is TRBJ2-5, the V gene TRBV5-6; D possibly corresponds to TRBD2 (6 bases). Germline assignment: CDR1 SGHDT and CDR2 YYEEEE. This CDR3 contains 15 residues. V was cut by 0 bases and J by 2 bases, with 11 bases left in between. In DNA form, the CDR3 reads TGTGCCAGCAGCTTGGTTGGTAGCGGACAAGAGACCCAGTACTTC. Its translation: CASSLVGSGQETQYF.

This chain links TRBV4-2 with TRBJ2-5, with TRBD1 as a possible D gene (5 bases). This CDR3 comprises 14 residues. Germline-derived CDR1 and CDR2 are LGHNA and YNFKEQ. Trimming left V 0 bases short and J 1 base short, with 6 bases between. The CDR3 DNA reads TGTGCCAGCAGCCAAGATCAGGGCCAAGAGACCCAGTACTTC. This codes for CASSQDQGQETQYF.

CDR3 amino acids: CASSLREGTGELFF. DNA of the CDR3: TGTGCCAGCAGCTTGCGGGAGGGCACCGGGGAGCTGTTTTTT. The chain combines TRBV7-2 with TRBJ2-2, with 9 nucleotides matching TRBD2. CDR1 is SGHTA and CDR2 is FQGNSA in the germline V gene. This CDR3 spans 14 amino acids. J was trimmed by 4 bases and V by 3 bases; bases with no gene match: 0.

At least ten counts were recorded for this clone. This chain connects TRBV19 to TRBJ1-1, with TRBD1 matching 7 bases. The CDR3 consists of 14 residues. Germline CDR1 reads LNHDA; CDR2 reads SQIVND (reference sequence). Germline trimming cut 5 bases from V and 6 bases from J; bases unmatched to any gene: 9. The CDR3 coding sequence is TGTGCCAGTAGTCACACAGGGGTTAGAGCTGAAGCTTTCTTT. This translates into CASSHTGVRAEAFF.

This clone has only a few counts. The V gene is TRBV5-8, the J gene TRBJ2-1; D is uncertain. Germline V gene sequence: CDR1 SGHTS, CDR2 YDEGEE. The CDR3 has 15 residues. Deletions cut 0 bases from V and 8 bases from J, with 15 bases between. Here the CDR3 DNA reads TGTGCCAGCAGCTTGGCGGGTAAGGTGTTCGATGAGCAGTTCTTC. Its translation is CASSLAGKVFDEQFF.

This chain connects TRBV27 to TRBJ1-5; D is undetermined. The CDR3 totals 13 residues. The V end was cut by 0 bases, the J end by 4 bases, with 4 bases between. Germline-derived CDR1 and CDR2 are MNHEY and SMNVEV (reference sequence). The CDR3 here is CASSLSFNQPQHF. DNA for the CDR3: TGTGCCAGCAGTTTATCGTTTAATCAGCCCCAGCATTTT.

The rearrangement joins TRBV28 to TRBJ1-3; 8 nucleotides line up with TRBD1. The CDR3 runs to 15 residues. V trimming: 6 bases; J trimming: 3 bases; junction bases outside the gene matches: 7. Germline CDR1 reads MDHEN; CDR2 reads SYDVKM. The CDR3 here is CASSRRQGNGNTIYF. The CDR3, as DNA: TGTGCCAGCAGCCGACGACAGGGGAATGGAAACACCATATATTTT.

The J gene is TRBJ2-7, the V gene TRBV28, with D perhaps being TRBD1 or TRBD2 (5 bases each). The germline V gene encodes CDR1 MDHEN and CDR2 SYDVKM. The CDR3 consists of 14 residues. V lost 5 bases and J 0 bases, leaving 11 bases between the germline ends. CDR3: CASSVRDHSYEQYF. In nucleotides, the CDR3 is TGTGCCAGCAGTGTCCGGGACCACTCCTACGAGCAGTACTTC.

The genes are TRBV5-4 and TRBJ1-4; tentative D call: TRBD1 (6 bases). The CDR3 has 16 amino acids. From germline, CDR1 is SGHNT and CDR2 YYREEE (reference sequence). Trimming removed 4 bases from V and 7 bases from J, with 20 bases in between. CDR3 sequence (DNA): TGTGCCAGCAGCCAGGGGCCACCTCCGTTAGGTGAAAAACTGTTTTTT. It codes for CASSQGPPPLGEKLFF. Full variable domain (missing parts from reference TRBV5-4 and TRBJ1-4): ETGVTQSPTHLIKTRGQQVTLRCSSQSGHNTVSWYQQALGQGPQFIFQYYREEENGRGNFPPRFSGLQFPNYSSELNVNALELDDSALYLCASSQGPPPLGEKLFFGSGTQLSVL.

The chain links TRBV10-3 to TRBJ2-7, with a possible D match to TRBD2 (5 bases). Trimming shortened V by 0 bases and J by 6 bases, and 6 bases separated the two germline ends. The CDR3 is 12 residues long. Germline V gene data show CDR1 as ENHRY and CDR2 as SYGVKD. The CDR3 loop reads CAISESEVEQYF. The CDR3 nucleotides are TGTGCCATCAGTGAGTCGGAGGTCGAGCAGTACTTC.

This rearrangement joins TRBV27 to TRBJ1-2; D may be TRBD1 (6 bases). CDR1 is MNHEY, CDR2 SMNVEV, per germline (reference sequence). The CDR3 runs to 15 residues. V was clipped by 4 bases and J by 4 bases, with 16 bases between them. The CDR3 is CASSSLDRTIYGYTF. CDR3 sequence (DNA): TGTGCCAGCAGTTCCCTCGACAGGACCATCTATGGCTACACCTTC.

The chain combines TRBV5-6 with TRBJ2-7; 8 nucleotides agree with TRBD2. This CDR3 has 15 amino acids. The V and J ends lost 0 bases and 6 bases, in that order; junction bases with no gene match: 8. Germline loops: CDR1 SGHDT, CDR2 YYEEEE. CDR3 DNA sequence: TGTGCCAGCAGCTTGGGACTAGCGATATCGACCGAGCAGTACTTC. Translating gives CASSLGLAISTEQYF. Combining the CDR3 with reference TRBV5-6 and TRBJ2-7 gives the whole variable domain DAGVTQSPTHLIKTRGQQVTLRCSPKSGHDTVSWYQQALGQGPQFIFQYYEEEERQRGNFPDRFSGHQFPNYSSELNVNALLLGDSALYLCASSLGLAISTEQYFGPGTRLTVT.

V gene TRBV30 combines with J gene TRBJ2-7, with 7 positions matching TRBD2. The germline gives CDR1 GTSNPN, CDR2 SVGIG (reference sequence). The J segment lost 6 bases and the V segment lost 4 bases, leaving 12 bases of the junction unmatched. This CDR3 is 14 amino acids long. CDR3 in amino acids: CAWTGNRLAFEQYF. Written as DNA, the CDR3 is TGTGCCTGGACAGGGAATAGACTAGCCTTCGAGCAGTACTTC.